These T cell receptor beta chains were read from a single sample in a study of T cells in Graves' hyperthyroidism and ophthalmopathy. TCRdb itself ran the multiplex PCR reads through MiXCR, one entry per CDR3 protein. The sample lists around 600,000 distinct CDR3 sequences; 45% were seen once. Sequenced material: peripheral blood or thyroid tissue (not recorded which). These receptor sequences come from an adult man with Graves' disease, either hyperthyroidism or ophthalmopathy (not recorded which). CDR3s include the opening cysteine and the closing phenylalanine or tryptophan. The order of the fields is J gene, CDR3 length, V gene, CDR3 protein.

TRBJ2-5	12	TRBV15	CATTGRGETQYF
TRBJ1-4	15	TRBV2	CASSYSTGLSEKLFF
TRBJ2-5	13	TRBV2	CASNMILQETQYF
TRBJ1-6	13	TRBV20-1	CSASRDTNSPLHF
TRBJ1-1	12	TRBV29-1	CSVGPRDTEAFF
TRBJ1-4	15	TRBV7-8	CASSLDSRGREKLFF
TRBJ1-5	13	TRBV20-1	CSAISGGNQPQHF
TRBJ1-1	14	TRBV20-1	CSAREVPTNTEAFF
TRBJ1-3	12	TRBV29-1	CSMNDSGNTIYF
TRBJ1-5	16	TRBV5-5	CASSFFGQMGNQPQHF
TRBJ2-7	13	TRBV7-9	CASSRTADYEQYF
TRBJ2-7	10	TRBV19	CARQGYEQYF
TRBJ2-7	11	TRBV7-2	CASRQGQGQYF
TRBJ1-3	14	TRBV20-1	CSARGDRSGDTIYF
TRBJ1-2	15	TRBV10-2	CASSEGARTTYGYTF
TRBJ1-6	15	TRBV5-4	CASSLSGISNSPLHF
TRBJ2-7	14	TRBV7-6	CASSLAVSTYEQYF
TRBJ1-1	17	TRBV7-2	CASSQAVSGTLGSEAFF
TRBJ1-1	15	TRBV6-5	CASSPLDRRDTEAFF
TRBJ2-7	13	TRBV28	CASTAGARGEQYF
TRBJ1-1	16	TRBV19	CASSAMQKKMNTEAFF
TRBJ2-2	16	TRBV14	CASSQGRWAETGELFF
TRBJ1-1	14	TRBV29-1	CSVVRLAGNTEAFF
TRBJ1-6	13	TRBV27	CASSWGEGSPLHF
TRBJ1-2	14	TRBV25-1	CASSLTVDNYGYTF